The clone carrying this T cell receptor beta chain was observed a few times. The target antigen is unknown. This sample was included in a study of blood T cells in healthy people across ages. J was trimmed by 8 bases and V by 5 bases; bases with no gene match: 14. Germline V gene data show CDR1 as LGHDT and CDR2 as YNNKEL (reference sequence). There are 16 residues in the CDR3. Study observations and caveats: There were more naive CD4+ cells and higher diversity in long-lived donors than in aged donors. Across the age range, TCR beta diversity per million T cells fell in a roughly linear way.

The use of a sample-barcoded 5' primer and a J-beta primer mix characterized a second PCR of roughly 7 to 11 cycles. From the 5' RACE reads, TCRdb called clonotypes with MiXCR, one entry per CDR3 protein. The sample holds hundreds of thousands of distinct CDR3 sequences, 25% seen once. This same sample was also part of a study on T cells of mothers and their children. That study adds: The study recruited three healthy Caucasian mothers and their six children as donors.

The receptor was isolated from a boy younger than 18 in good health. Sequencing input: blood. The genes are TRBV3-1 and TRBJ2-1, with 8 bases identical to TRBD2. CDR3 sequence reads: CASSNQRIGLAYEQFF. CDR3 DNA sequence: TGTGCCAGCAGCAACCAAAGAATAGGACTAGCCTATGAGCAGTTCTTC.